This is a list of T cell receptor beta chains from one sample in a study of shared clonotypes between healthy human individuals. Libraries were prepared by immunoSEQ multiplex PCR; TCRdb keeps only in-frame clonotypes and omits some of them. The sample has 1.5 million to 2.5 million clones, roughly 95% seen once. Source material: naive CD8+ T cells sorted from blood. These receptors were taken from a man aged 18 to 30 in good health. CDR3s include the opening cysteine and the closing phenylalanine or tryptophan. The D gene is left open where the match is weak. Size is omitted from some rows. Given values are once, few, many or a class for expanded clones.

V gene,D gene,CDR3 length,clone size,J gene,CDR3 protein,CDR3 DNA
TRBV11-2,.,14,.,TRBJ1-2,CASSLGEGGHGYTF,TGTGCCAGCAGCTTAGGGGAGGGAGGCCATGGCTACACCTTC
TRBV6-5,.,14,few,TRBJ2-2,CASSYSGDTGELFF,TGTGCCAGCAGTTACTCTGGGGACACCGGGGAGCTGTTTTTT
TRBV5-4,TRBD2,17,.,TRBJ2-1,CASSTRTSGGFWDEQFF,TGTGCCAGCAGCACCCGGACTAGCGGGGGCTTCTGGGATGAGCAGTTCTTC
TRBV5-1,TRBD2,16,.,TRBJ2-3,CASNSLAGDATDTQYF,TGCGCCAGCAACTCCCTAGCGGGTGACGCCACAGATACGCAGTATTTT
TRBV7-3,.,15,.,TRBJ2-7,CASSLTISYDDEQYF,TGTGCCAGCAGCTTAACGATATCATATGATGACGAGCAGTACTTC
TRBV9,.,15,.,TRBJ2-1,CASSRSPADSNEQFF,TGTGCCAGCAGCCGGAGTCCAGCGGACAGCAATGAGCAGTTCTTC
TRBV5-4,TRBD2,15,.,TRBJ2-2,CASSLGLAGPGELFF,TGTGCCAGCAGCTTAGGGCTAGCGGGTCCCGGGGAGCTGTTTTTT
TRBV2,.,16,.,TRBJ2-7,CASSVGGPGIGYEQYF,TGTGCCAGCAGTGTAGGTGGACCCGGCATTGGCTACGAGCAGTACTTC
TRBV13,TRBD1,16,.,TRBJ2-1,CASSSSGTGIYNEQFF,TGTGCCAGCAGCTCCTCCGGGACAGGGATCTACAATGAGCAGTTCTTC
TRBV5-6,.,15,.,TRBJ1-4,CASSLGGSANEKLFF,TGTGCCAGCAGCTTGGGGGGATCGGCTAATGAAAAACTGTTTTTT
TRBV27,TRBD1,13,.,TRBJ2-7,CASSLSTGNEQYF,TGTGCCAGCAGTTTATCGACAGGGAACGAGCAGTACTTC
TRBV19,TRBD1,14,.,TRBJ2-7,CASSPPGQAYEQYF,TGTGCCAGTAGTCCTCCGGGACAGGCCTACGAGCAGTACTTC
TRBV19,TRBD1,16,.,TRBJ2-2,CASSPWDSGYTGELFF,TGTGCCAGTAGTCCCTGGGACAGTGGTTACACCGGGGAGCTGTTTTTT
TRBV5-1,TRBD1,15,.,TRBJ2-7,CASSLAQGALDEQYF,TGCGCCAGCAGCTTGGCCCAGGGGGCGTTAGACGAGCAGTACTTC
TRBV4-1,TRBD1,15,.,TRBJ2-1,CASSPPGTAYNEQFF,TGCGCCAGCAGCCCGCCCGGGACAGCTTACAATGAGCAGTTCTTC
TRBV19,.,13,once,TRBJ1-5,CASSIDGGQPQHF,TGTGCCAGTAGTATAGACGGGGGTCAGCCCCAGCATTTT
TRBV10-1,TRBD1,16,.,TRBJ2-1,CASSDPGGQGDNEQFF,TGCGCCAGCAGTGACCCCGGGGGACAGGGGGACAATGAGCAGTTCTTC
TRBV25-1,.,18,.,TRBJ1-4,CASSEFVWGATGNEKLFF,TGTGCCAGCAGTGAATTTGTATGGGGCGCGACGGGGAATGAAAAACTGTTTTTT
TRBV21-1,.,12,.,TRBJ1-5,CASSKGSQPQHF,TGTGCCAGCAGCAAAGGGAGTCAGCCCCAGCATTTT
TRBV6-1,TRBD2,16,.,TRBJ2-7,CASSEARTSDPYEQYF,TGTGCCAGCAGTGAAGCGAGGACTAGCGACCCCTACGAGCAGTACTTC
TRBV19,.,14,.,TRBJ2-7,CASSIGTDSYEQYF,TGTGCCAGTAGTATCGGAACGGACTCCTACGAGCAGTACTTC
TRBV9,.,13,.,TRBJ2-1,CASEGGTYNEQFF,TGTGCCAGCGAGGGGGGCACCTACAATGAGCAGTTCTTC
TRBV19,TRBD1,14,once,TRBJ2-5,CASSPQGSYETQYF,TGTGCCAGTAGTCCACAGGGGAGTTACGAGACCCAGTACTTC
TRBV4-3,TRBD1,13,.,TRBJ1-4,CASSPGQGGKLFF,TGCGCCAGCAGCCCTGGACAGGGAGGGAAACTGTTTTTT
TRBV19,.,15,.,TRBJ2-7,CASSIDGAPYSEQYF,TGTGCCAGTAGTATAGATGGGGCCCCCTACTCCGAGCAGTACTTC
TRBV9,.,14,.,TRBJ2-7,CASSVDGPPHEQYF,TGTGCCAGCAGCGTAGACGGACCGCCCCACGAGCAGTACTTC
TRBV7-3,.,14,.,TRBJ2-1,CASSLTGLHNEQFF,TGTGCCAGCAGCTTAACGGGACTCCACAATGAGCAGTTCTTC
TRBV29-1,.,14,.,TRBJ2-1,CSVKMADFYNEQFF,TGCAGCGTTAAAATGGCAGACTTCTACAATGAGCAGTTCTTC
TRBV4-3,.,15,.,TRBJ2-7,CASSQAAGAGWEQYF,TGCGCCAGCAGCCAAGCCGCCGGGGCGGGCTGGGAGCAGTACTTC
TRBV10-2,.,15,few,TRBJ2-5,CASSERAKSPETQYF,TGCGCCAGCAGTGAGAGGGCAAAATCGCCAGAGACCCAGTACTTC
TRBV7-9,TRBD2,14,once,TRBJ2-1,CASSLEGGANEQFF,TGTGCCAGCAGTCTCGAGGGAGGGGCGAATGAGCAGTTCTTC
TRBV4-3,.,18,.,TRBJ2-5,CASSQITRPDICKETQYF,TGCGCCAGCAGCCAAATTACCCGTCCTGACATATGTAAAGAGACCCAGTACTTC
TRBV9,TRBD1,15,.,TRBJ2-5,CASSVKDRGLETQYF,TGTGCCAGCAGCGTAAAGGACAGGGGGCTAGAGACCCAGTACTTC
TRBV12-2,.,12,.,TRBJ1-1,CASRLGRVGAFF,TGTGCAAGTCGCTTAGGGAGGGTGGGTGCTTTCTTT
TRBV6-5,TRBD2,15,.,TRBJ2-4,CASSYSGRAENIQYF,TGTGCCAGCAGTTATAGCGGGAGGGCGGAAAACATTCAGTACTTC
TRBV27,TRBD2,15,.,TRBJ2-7,CASSLVSGGPNEQYF,TGTGCCAGCAGTTTAGTGTCGGGAGGGCCCAACGAGCAGTACTTC
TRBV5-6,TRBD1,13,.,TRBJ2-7,CASSSGTGLEQYF,TGTGCCAGCAGCTCCGGGACAGGGCTCGAGCAGTACTTC
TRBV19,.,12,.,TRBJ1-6,CASRGENSPLHF,TGTGCCAGTAGGGGGGAAAATTCACCCCTCCACTTT
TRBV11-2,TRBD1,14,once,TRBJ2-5,CASSQGQLWETQYF,TGTGCCAGCAGCCAGGGACAGCTGTGGGAGACCCAGTACTTC
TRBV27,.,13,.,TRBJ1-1,CASSLADNTEAFF,TGTGCCAGCAGTTTGGCAGACAACACTGAAGCTTTCTTT
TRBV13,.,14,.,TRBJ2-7,CASSLEGGGSEQYF,TGTGCCAGCAGCTTAGAGGGGGGAGGCAGCGAGCAGTACTTC
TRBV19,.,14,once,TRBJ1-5,CATMIRDGNQPQHF,TGTGCCACCATGATCCGGGACGGCAATCAGCCCCAGCATTTT
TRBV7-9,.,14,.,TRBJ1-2,CASSLGSSFYGYTF,TGTGCCAGCAGCTTAGGCAGCAGCTTCTATGGCTACACCTTC
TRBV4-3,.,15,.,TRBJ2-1,CASSPGTNSYNEQFF,TGCGCCAGCAGTCCCGGGACAAACTCCTACAATGAGCAGTTCTTC
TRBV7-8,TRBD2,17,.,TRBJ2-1,CASSLVSGVSSYNEQFF,TGTGCCAGCAGCTTAGTTAGCGGGGTAAGCTCCTACAATGAGCAGTTCTTC
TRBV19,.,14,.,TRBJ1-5,CASSIRDFNQPQHF,TGTGCCAGTAGTATAAGGGACTTTAATCAGCCCCAGCATTTT
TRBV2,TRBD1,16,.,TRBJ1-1,CASSEAGGQSVSEAFF,TGTGCCAGCAGTGAAGCGGGGGGACAGAGCGTTTCTGAAGCTTTCTTT
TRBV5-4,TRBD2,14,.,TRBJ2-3,CASSFSGGIDTQYF,TGTGCCAGCAGCTTTTCGGGGGGAATAGATACGCAGTATTTT
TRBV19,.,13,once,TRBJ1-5,CASSIRGNQPQHF,TGTGCCAGTAGTATACGCGGGAATCAGCCCCAGCATTTT